The 14 T cell receptor beta chains reported below all come from one sample, sequenced in a study of blood T cell repertoires in COVID-19. Only in-frame clones appear in the TCRdb table, and some are missing; sequencing was by immunoSEQ multiplex PCR. The sample lists hundreds of thousands of clones; approximately 87% were seen once. The sequenced sample was peripheral blood. The source of these receptors is a woman in her sixties or seventies with active or convalescent COVID-19.

The chain couples TRBV9 to TRBJ2-3; TRBD2 is a possible D gene (6 bases). This CDR3 is 14 amino acids long. The V end was cut by 3 bases, the J end by 1 base, with 9 bases between. Germline values: CDR1 SGDLS, CDR2 YYNGEE. The CDR3 DNA reads as TGTGCCAGCAGCGCGGGACTGGGCACAGATACGCAGTATTTT. Protein product: CASSAGLGTDTQYF.

The rearrangement joins TRBV6-5 to TRBJ1-2; 7 bases map to TRBD1. V lost 6 bases and J lost 6; bases outside the gene matches: 7. Looked up from germline, CDR1 is MNHEY and CDR2 is SVGAGI. This CDR3 has 13 residues. The CDR3 spells CASRYDREDGYTF. CDR3 coding DNA: TGTGCCAGCAGGTACGACAGGGAGGATGGCTACACCTTC.

The chain has TRBV7-8 and TRBJ1-3; no reliable D call. The CDR3 sequence is 16 residues long. Germline V gene data show CDR1 as SGHVS and CDR2 as FQNEAQ. Deletions cut 1 base from V and 4 bases from J, with 14 bases between. In DNA, the CDR3 is TGTGCCAGCAGCTTAGACTTTTGGGAGGGCGGAAACACCATATATTTT. Residues: CASSLDFWEGGNTIYF.

This clone appeared a few times. CDR3 sequence reads: CASSLGGQGRRGQFF. Written as DNA, the CDR3 is TGTGCCAGCAGCTTAGGCGGACAGGGTCGGAGGGGGCAGTTCTTC. The chain is built from TRBV7-2 and TRBJ2-1; 8 positions match TRBD1. V shed 1 base and J 12 bases; nucleotides not matched to a gene: 11. CDR1 is SGHTA, CDR2 FQGNSA, per germline. The CDR3 runs to 15 residues.

The rearrangement links TRBV2 to TRBJ1-5, with a possible D match to TRBD1 (5 bases). Germline values: CDR1 SNHLY, CDR2 FYNNEI. The V gene lost 6 bases and the J gene lost 5 bases, with 11 bases spanning the gap. The CDR3 sequence is 13 residues long. CDR3 nucleotide sequence: TGTGCCAGCAGATTGGGGCCTGATCAGCCCCAGCATTTT. Translation gives CASRLGPDQPQHF.

The V and J genes are TRBV18 and TRBJ1-3; TRBD1 matches 8 bases. Losses at the gene ends were 2 bases for V and 4 bases for J; bases not matched to a gene: 7. The CDR3 contains 16 residues. Germline V gene lookup returns CDR1 KGHSH and CDR2 LQKENI. CDR3 sequence: CASSPGEGTGGNTIYF. In nucleotides, the CDR3 is TGTGCCAGCTCACCAGGAGAAGGGACAGGCGGAAACACCATATATTTT.

The chain uses TRBV18 and TRBJ2-2; D is unresolved. The CDR3 covers 13 residues. Germline-derived CDR1 and CDR2 are KGHSH and LQKENI. Trimming shortened V by 0 bases and J by 7 bases, and 6 bases separated the two germline ends. In nucleotides, the CDR3 is TGTGCCAGCTCACCACCGGGCGTCGGGGAGCTGTTTTTT. It translates to CASSPPGVGELFF.

The V gene is TRBV2, the J gene TRBJ2-3; TRBD2 aligns across 10 bases. Trimming at V came to 5 bases and at J to 2 bases, leaving 7 bases not matched to a gene. Germline V gives CDR1 SNHLY, CDR2 FYNNEI. This CDR3 region has 16 residues. The DNA for the CDR3 is TGTGCCAGCAGTCCCCCGGGACTAGCGTTCACAGATACGCAGTATTTT. Translated, it gives CASSPPGLAFTDTQYF.

This sequence joins TRBV7-6 and TRBJ1-6; D gene ambiguous. Germline V lookup: CDR1 SGHVS, CDR2 FNYEAQ. V lost 4 bases and J 9 bases, leaving 16 bases between the germline ends. The CDR3 runs to 15 residues. CDR3 in amino acids: CASSSVSPAGSPLHF. The CDR3 DNA reads as TGTGCCAGCAGCTCGGTTAGCCCAGCGGGTTCACCCCTCCACTTT.

This sequence joins TRBV3-1 (or the pseudogene TRBV3-2) and TRBJ1-3; D perhaps matches TRBD1 (5 bases). The CDR3 runs 15 residues. Looked up from germline, CDR1 is LGHDT and CDR2 is YNNKEL (reference sequence). Trimming removed 6 bases from V and 4 bases from J, with 16 bases in between. The CDR3 protein is CASSSISGGGNTIYF. The CDR3 bases are TGTGCCAGCAGTTCCATCTCGGGGGGGGGAAACACCATATATTTT.

V usage is TRBV27 and J usage is TRBJ1-2, with 7 nucleotides matching TRBD1. Unmatched junction bases numbered 12, after V lost 5 bases and J lost 0 bases. Germline CDR1 MNHEY, CDR2 SMNVEV (reference sequence). CDR3 size: 17 residues. The CDR3: CASSSRAGGFPNYGYTF. Here the CDR3 DNA reads TGTGCCAGCAGTAGTAGGGCAGGGGGGTTCCCTAACTATGGCTACACCTTC.

J is TRBJ2-7 and V is TRBV5-1, with a possible D match to TRBD2 (5 bases). Germline CDR1 is SGHRS and CDR2 is YFSETQ. The CDR3 extends over 14 amino acids. The germline V and J ends were trimmed by 5 bases and 6 bases, with 18 bases remaining between them. The DNA of the CDR3 is TGCGCCAGCAGTTCCGGGATCCGAGGGAGCGAGCAGTACTTC. Protein: CASSSGIRGSEQYF.

The CDR3 DNA reads as TGTGCCAGCAGTGAGGGGACCCTCCCGGGAGATGAGCAGTTCTTC. The encoded protein is CASSEGTLPGDEQFF. V and J are TRBV2 and TRBJ2-1; possibly TRBD2 for D (6 bases). Between the trimmed V and J ends, which lost 3 bases and 8 bases, there was a span of 17 bases. The CDR3 extends over 15 amino acids. Germline V gene lookup returns CDR1 SNHLY and CDR2 FYNNEI.

This clone was found a few times. The chain is built from TRBV11-2 and TRBJ2-2; TRBD2 agrees at 8 bases. Trimming removed 6 bases from V and 6 bases from J; junction bases left unmatched: 3. The length of the CDR3 is 13 residues. Looked up from germline, CDR1 is SGHAT and CDR2 is FQNNGV. The CDR3 sequence is CASRGAGAGELFF. CDR3 DNA sequence: TGTGCCAGCAGGGGAGCGGGGGCCGGGGAGCTGTTTTTT. Combining the CDR3 with reference TRBV11-2 and TRBJ2-2 gives the whole variable domain EAGVAQSPRYKIIEKRQSVAFWCNPISGHATLYWYQQILGQGPKLLIQFQNNGVVDDSQLPKDRFSAERLKGVDSTLKIQPAKLEDSAVYLCASRGAGAGELFFGEGSRLTVL.